These 3 T cell receptor beta chains share one sample of origin, sequenced in a study of T cell responses to AZD1222 COVID-19 vaccine. Assay used: immunoSEQ multiplex PCR; TCRdb lists only in-frame clones, some missing. The table has roughly 140,000 clones, about nine tenths seen once. Sequencing used peripheral blood, obtained on day 0 of AZD1222 vaccination. The receptor source for this set is an adult in good health.

CDR3 region: CASSEQLSHGTEAFF. The CDR3, as DNA: TGTGCCAGCAGTGAACAGTTGTCCCACGGTACTGAAGCTTTCTTT. The chain is built from TRBV2 and TRBJ1-1; no firm D call. Trimming removed 2 bases from V and 5 bases from J, with 15 bases in between. This CDR3 contains 15 residues. Germline assignment: CDR1 SNHLY and CDR2 FYNNEI.

As concerns this clone: One end of the junction fails to match germline, which may point to a read error. This chain connects TRBV29-1 to TRBJ1-3; 7 nucleotides match TRBD1. The CDR3 runs 11 residues. The germline CDR1 and CDR2 sequences are SQVTM and ANQGSEA. CDR3 bases: TGCAGCGTTGAAATGGGGGACAGCCGAGGTTTT. It specifies CSVEMGDSRGF.

The chain links TRBV5-1 to TRBJ1-1, with D perhaps TRBD1 (5 bases). The CDR3 covers 13 residues. V shed 3 bases and J shed 8 bases, with 14 bases lying between them. Germline lookup yields CDR1 SGHRS and CDR2 YFSETQ. Here the CDR3 DNA reads TGCGCCAGCAGCTCCCAGACTCGACAGGAAGCTTTCTTT. Translation gives CASSSQTRQEAFF.